The source of this T cell receptor (beta chain) is a study of Graves' ophthalmopathy and Graves' hyperthyroidism. Germline CDR1 is DFQATT and CDR2 is SNEGSKA (reference sequence). The CDR3 totals 14 residues. Study results and caveats: Blood was where most expanded thyroid clonotypes above 0.001 frequency also turned up.

This clonotype was seen once. Its antigen is unidentified. Compared with germline, one end of the junction differs, possibly owing to a read error. Ophthalmopathy cases showed moderate-to-severe activity, scoring CAS ≥3 and NOSPECS ≥4, with duration under 3 months. Scientists amplified the TCR beta CDR3 regions from RNA transcripts. HTBI primers were employed in first-round RT-PCR, then a second-round multiplex PCR followed. TCRdb independently ran MiXCR on the multiplex PCR reads; one entry per CDR3 protein. The table includes about 700,000 distinct CDR3 sequences, roughly two fifths detected once. The chain uses TRBV20-1 and TRBJ1-1; D may be TRBD1 (6 bases). The sample taken for sequencing was peripheral blood. The clonotype comes from an adult man with Graves' ophthalmopathy. DNA for the CDR3: TGCGGTGCTAGTAACCCTTGGACAGTTACTGAAGCTTTCTTT. It translates to CGASNPWTVTEAFF.